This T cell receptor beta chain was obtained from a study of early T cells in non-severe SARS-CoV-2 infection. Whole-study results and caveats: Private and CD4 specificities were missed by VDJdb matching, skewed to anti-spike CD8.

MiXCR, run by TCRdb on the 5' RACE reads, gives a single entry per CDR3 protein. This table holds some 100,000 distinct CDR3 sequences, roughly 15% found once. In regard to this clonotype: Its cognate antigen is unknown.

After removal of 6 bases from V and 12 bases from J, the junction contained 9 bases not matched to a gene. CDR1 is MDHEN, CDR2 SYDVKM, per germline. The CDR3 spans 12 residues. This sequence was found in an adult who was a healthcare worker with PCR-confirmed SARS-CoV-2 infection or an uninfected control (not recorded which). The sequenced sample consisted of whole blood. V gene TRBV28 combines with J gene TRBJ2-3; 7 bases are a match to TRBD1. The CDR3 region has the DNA TGTGCCAGCAGCCCGGACAGGAGGAAACAGTATTTT. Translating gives CASSPDRRKQYF.